The 19 T cell receptor beta chains in this list originate from one sample, sequenced in a study of shared clonotypes between healthy human individuals. Some clones are missing from TCRdb's copy, which holds only in-frame ones; the method was immunoSEQ multiplex PCR. Counted here are over a million clones, roughly 96% occurring once; the ten biggest clones make up over 1%. Sample: naive CD4+ T cells sorted from blood. As to subset: CD45RA+ positively selected. These receptors came from a man aged 25 to 40 in good health.

Comments on this clone: Other DNA sequences from this sample encode an identical CDR3 as well. This chain joins TRBV28 and TRBJ2-5; no definite D call. CDR1 and CDR2 (germline): MDHEN, SYDVKM. Trimming left V 1 base short and J 1 base short, with 4 bases between. This CDR3 has 13 residues. The CDR3 spells CASSLLGQETQYF. The CDR3 DNA follows: TGTGCCAGCAGTTTATTGGGCCAAGAGACCCAGTACTTC.

The V gene is TRBV5-1, the J gene TRBJ1-1, with 7 bases aligning to TRBD1. V shed 0 bases and J 6 bases; nucleotides not matched to a gene: 11. Germline CDR1 SGHRS, CDR2 YFSETQ. This CDR3 region has 16 residues. CDR3 sequence (DNA): TGCGCCAGCAGCTTGGTGGGACAGACAGGGTATGCTGAAGCTTTCTTT. Translation gives CASSLVGQTGYAEAFF.

The chain has TRBV5-8 and TRBJ2-2, with no clear D. There are 14 residues in the CDR3. Between the trimmed V and J ends, which lost 2 bases and 5 bases, there was a span of 10 bases. Germline V gene lookup returns CDR1 SGHTS and CDR2 YDEGEE. The CDR3 loop reads CASSFWAGTGELFF. The CDR3 DNA is TGTGCCAGCAGCTTCTGGGCAGGAACCGGGGAGCTGTTTTTT.

The chain uses TRBV7-9 and TRBJ1-2, with D possibly being TRBD1 (5 bases). Germline CDR1 reads SEHNR; CDR2 reads FQNEAQ (reference sequence). The CDR3 is 15 amino acids. Deletions cut 4 bases from V and 4 bases from J, with 16 bases between. In DNA, the CDR3 is TGTGCCAGCAGCTCAACAAAGACAGCCGCCTATGGCTACACCTTC. Translation: CASSSTKTAAYGYTF.

About this clone itself: Other DNA sequences from this sample encode an identical CDR3 as well. This chain uses TRBV7-2 with TRBJ2-7; 12 bases fit TRBD2. This CDR3 comprises 15 residues. J was trimmed by 4 bases and V by 1 base; bases with no gene match: 2. Per germline, CDR1 SGHTA and CDR2 FQGNSA. Written as DNA, the CDR3 is TGTGCCAGCAGCTTAGGGACTAGCGGGGTATACGAGCAGTACTTC. Protein: CASSLGTSGVYEQYF.

This chain connects TRBV7-2 to TRBJ1-1; no definite D call. Germline CDR1 is SGHTA and CDR2 is FQGNSA. The CDR3 loop spans 13 amino acids. V lost 4 bases and J lost 6, with 12 bases in between. DNA of the CDR3: TGTGCCAGCAGCTCGCCCCTTAAGTCTGAAGCTTTCTTT. Residues: CASSSPLKSEAFF.

This clone was seen a single time. CDR3 amino acids: CASSVDQGANSGYTF. CDR3 coding DNA: TGTGCCAGCAGCGTAGATCAGGGGGCGAATAGCGGCTACACCTTC. The V and J genes are TRBV9 and TRBJ1-2; TRBD1 matches 8 bases. There are 15 residues in the CDR3. Germline V gene lookup returns CDR1 SGDLS and CDR2 YYNGEE. V shed 0 bases and J 8 bases; nucleotides not matched to a gene: 9.

The gene calls are TRBV7-9 and TRBJ2-1; either TRBD1 or TRBD2 may fit D (5 bases each). Trimming stripped 5 bases from V and 10 bases from J, with 12 bases between. The CDR3 is 12 amino acids. Germline V gives CDR1 SEHNR, CDR2 FQNEAQ (reference sequence). The CDR3 protein is CASSPPGREQFF. The CDR3 DNA reads as TGTGCCAGCAGCCCCCCGGGACGAGAGCAGTTCTTC.

This clone was detected once. The chain couples TRBV7-6 to TRBJ2-1; 7 bases map to TRBD2. The CDR3 consists of 14 residues. Germline CDR1 is SGHVS and CDR2 is FNYEAQ. Trimming removed 5 bases from V and 2 bases from J; junction bases left unmatched: 3. Here the CDR3 reads CASSLGTTYNEQFF. CDR3 sequence (DNA): TGTGCCAGCAGCCTGGGGACTACCTACAATGAGCAGTTCTTC.

The chain couples TRBV4-3 to TRBJ2-1, with D hard to call. This CDR3 spans 14 amino acids. CDR1 is LGHNA and CDR2 is YSLEER in the germline V gene. The V end was cut by 0 bases, the J end by 2 bases, with 5 bases between. The CDR3 sequence: CASSQDRTYNEQFF. The CDR3 nucleotides are TGCGCCAGCAGCCAAGATCGGACCTACAATGAGCAGTTCTTC.

The DNA of the CDR3 is TGTGCCATCAGTGACTCGAACGAGCAGTACTTC. Translating it yields CAISDSNEQYF. The chain employs TRBV10-3 and TRBJ2-7; no reliable D call. CDR1 and CDR2 from the germline V gene are ENHRY and SYGVKD. The CDR3 contains 11 residues. Trimming left V 3 bases short and J 5 bases short, with 5 bases between.

This rearrangement joins TRBV7-8 to TRBJ1-5; no clear D gene. CDR3 size: 16 residues. V lost 4 bases and J lost 0, with 13 bases in between. Germline CDR1 SGHVS, CDR2 FQNEAQ. The DNA for the CDR3 is TGTGCCAGCAGCTCCGGCGTAAAATATAGCAATCAGCCCCAGCATTTT. It yields the protein CASSSGVKYSNQPQHF.

The genes are TRBV7-3 and TRBJ2-7; D remains ambiguous. Germline lookup yields CDR1 SGHTA and CDR2 FQGTGA. V dropped 0 bases and J dropped 0 bases, with 9 bases sitting between them. The CDR3 covers 15 residues. CDR3 in amino acids: CASSLTGSYSYEQYF. In DNA form, the CDR3 reads TGTGCCAGCAGCTTAACGGGATCCTACTCCTACGAGCAGTACTTC.

The chain employs TRBV5-5 and TRBJ1-5; no reliable D call. From germline, CDR1 is SGHKS and CDR2 YYEKEE (reference sequence). This CDR3 contains 14 residues. V was shortened by 1 base and J by 3 bases, with 8 bases between the two germline ends. The CDR3 spells CASSLTVSNQPQHF. DNA for the CDR3: TGTGCCAGCAGCTTGACAGTGTCCAATCAGCCCCAGCATTTT.

This chain links TRBV5-1 with TRBJ2-7; D possibly corresponds to TRBD2 (7 bases). Germline CDR1 reads SGHRS; CDR2 reads YFSETQ. V lost 1 base, J lost 4 bases, and 15 bases lay in between. The CDR3 runs 15 residues. CDR3 in amino acids: CASSLSPGGDYEQYF. CDR3 DNA: TGCGCCAGCAGCTTGTCTCCGGGGGGCGATTACGAGCAGTACTTC.

The chain employs TRBV15 and TRBJ1-2, with 8 bases matching TRBD1. The V gene's germline CDR1 is LNHNV and CDR2 YYDKDF (reference sequence). The CDR3 contains 13 residues. V lost 3 bases, J lost 8 bases, and 5 bases stayed unmatched. The CDR3 nucleotides read TGTGCCACCAGCAGGGGACAGGCGGGAGGCTACACCTTC. This gives the protein CATSRGQAGGYTF.

The chain joins TRBV5-6 to TRBJ2-1; 9 nucleotides agree with TRBD1. Germline CDR1 and CDR2: SGHDT and YYEEEE. J was trimmed by 6 bases and V by 6 bases; bases with no gene match: 16. The CDR3 covers 17 residues. For the CDR3, the DNA is TGTGCCAGCAACCCTGACAGGGGGAACGGGAATATCAATGAGCAGTTCTTC. Protein product: CASNPDRGNGNINEQFF.

The chain uses TRBV7-2 and TRBJ2-5; no firm D call. The CDR3 runs to 14 residues. V was pared by 0 bases and J by 4 bases, with 9 bases between. Germline CDR1 and CDR2: SGHTA and FQGNSA. The DNA of the CDR3 is TGTGCCAGCAGCTTAGCGCTTTGGTCAGAGACCCAGTACTTC. This encodes CASSLALWSETQYF.

The chain combines TRBV14 with TRBJ2-2; D is undetermined. Per germline, CDR1 SGHDN and CDR2 FVKESK. The ends were cut back, 0 bases at V and 1 base at J, with 9 bases in the middle. This CDR3 comprises 16 residues. The CDR3 here is CASSQDLQLNTGELFF. In nucleotides, the CDR3 is TGTGCCAGCAGCCAAGACTTACAGCTGAACACCGGGGAGCTGTTTTTT.